This record covers a single T cell receptor (beta chain). The antigen is undetermined. This record comes from a study of post-analysis software for immune sequencing data. The wider study: Relapsing-remitting, secondary progressive and progressive-relapsing forms of multiple sclerosis all featured among disease courses.

TCR beta cDNA libraries had unique molecular identifiers. From the PCR reads, TCRdb called clonotypes with MiXCR, one entry per CDR3 protein. The sample lists roughly 600,000 distinct CDR3 sequences, 44% seen once, with around 1.7% in the top ten. Whole-study results and caveats: Those samples that were prepared in the same batch co-clustered strongly by F measure.

The sample was blood. The source is a girl aged 5-17 years with multiple sclerosis.

CDR3 sequence: CSTPGLAGYEQFF. CDR3 sequence (DNA): TGCAGTACTCCGGGACTAGCGGGGTATGAGCAGTTCTTC. J is TRBJ2-1 and V is TRBV20-1; 13 bases line up with TRBD2. The CDR3 spans 13 residues. The V segment lost 8 bases and the J segment 8 bases; nucleotides outside the gene matches: 6. The germline V gene has CDR1 DFQATT and CDR2 SNEGSKA (reference sequence).